A single TCR beta chain is shown here with its context. Its antigen is unidentified. The CDR3 is made up of 15 amino acids. V dropped 1 base and J dropped 2; count of bases not matched to a gene: 4. CDR1 and CDR2 from the germline V gene are SGHVS and FQNEAQ. The entry originates in a study of T cell responses to AZD1222 COVID-19 vaccine. For the study at large: Researchers grouped second doses given at about 4 or about 12 weeks into one pool. The study's findings and limits: Regions left unmutated in variants are reportedly the target of nearly half of spike-specific TCRs. White British ancestry dominated among donors, who included more females, and clonal diversity was possibly underestimated.

Method: immunoSEQ multiplex PCR; TCRdb's copy keeps in-frame clones and lacks some. This sample yields around 80,000 clones, of which 88% are seen a single time; approximately 10% belongs to the top ten. The receptor was isolated from an adult in good health. This sample comprised peripheral blood, obtained on day 0 of AZD1222 vaccination. The gene calls are TRBV7-8 and TRBJ2-5; 7 bases fit TRBD1. For the CDR3, the DNA is TGTGCCAGCAGCTTAGGCAGGGACAGACAAGAGACCCAGTACTTC. Encoded protein: CASSLGRDRQETQYF.